These 5 T cell receptor beta chains originate from one sample sequenced in a study of blood T cell repertoires in COVID-19. Sequencing used immunoSEQ multiplex PCR; TCRdb keeps in-frame clones, though not all of them. The data contain 160,000 or so clones, 84% of them singletons. Sequencing input: PBMCs or T cells enriched from blood (not recorded which). These TCRs come from a man between 45 and 60 years old who had recovered from COVID-19.

The chain couples TRBV5-1 to TRBJ1-2; D is ambiguous. Trimming took 4 bases from V and 5 from J, leaving 15 bases between them. CDR3 length equals 14 residues. Germline V CDR1 and CDR2: SGHRS, YFSETQ. CDR3 protein: CASSPFAAEYGYTF. In DNA, the CDR3 is TGCGCCAGCAGCCCCTTTGCTGCTGAGTATGGCTACACCTTC. Complete variable domain (other parts from reference TRBV5-1 and TRBJ1-2): KAGVTQTPRYLIKTRGQQVTLSCSPISGHRSVSWYQQTPGQGLQFLFEYFSETQRNKGNFPGRFSGRQFSNSRSEMNVSTLELGDSALYLCASSPFAAEYGYTFGSGTRLTVV.

The V and J genes are TRBV4-1 and TRBJ1-3; D perhaps matches TRBD1 (5 bases). Looked up from germline, CDR1 is MGHRA and CDR2 is YSYEKL. V shed 3 bases and J shed 0 bases, with 12 bases lying between them. This CDR3 region has 16 residues. CDR3 DNA: TGCGCCAGCAGCCAGCAGCAGGGCCCCTCTGGAAACACCATATATTTT. Its protein product is CASSQQQGPSGNTIYF.

The chain couples TRBV7-9 to TRBJ2-6; D is unresolved. V lost 5 bases, J lost 0 bases, and 8 bases lay in between. CDR1 and CDR2 (germline): SEHNR, FQNEAQ (reference sequence). CDR3 size: 15 residues. The CDR3 coding sequence is TGTGCCAGCAGCCCTATAAGCTCTGGGGCCAACGTCCTGACTTTC. Residues: CASSPISSGANVLTF.

The V and J genes are TRBV6-1 and TRBJ1-6; the D is unclear. The ends were cut back, 4 bases at V and 7 bases at J, with 11 bases in the middle. Germline V CDR1 and CDR2: MNHNS, SASEGT. This CDR3 comprises 14 residues. For the CDR3, the DNA is TGTGCCAGCAGTGTTTTAGGGAGAAATTCACCCCTCCACTTT. It encodes CASSVLGRNSPLHF.

This chain uses TRBV4-2 with TRBJ2-7, with D possibly TRBD1 on 6 matching bases. The V and J ends lost 6 bases and 4 bases respectively, with 19 bases between them. The CDR3 runs to 15 residues. CDR1 and CDR2 from the germline V gene are LGHNA and YNFKEQ. Written as DNA, the CDR3 is TGTGCCAGCAGTCTAACCGGGACAAGCAGTTACGAGCAGTACTTC. It specifies CASSLTGTSSYEQYF.